The following is a T cell receptor beta chain sequence with its context. Its antigen is not identified. The data originate from a study of Graves' ophthalmopathy and Graves' hyperthyroidism. Regarding the study as a whole: With about 71% sensitivity and 72% to 85% specificity, the model predicted ophthalmopathy progression.

Only newly diagnosed hyperthyroidism patients aged 18 to 65, with under 2 months' duration, were enrolled. Patients were excluded if they had other autoimmune diseases or uncontrolled infections, and likewise if pregnancy or lactation applied. CDR3 length: 17 amino acids. With 5 bases clipped from V and 0 bases from J, the junction kept 9 bases outside the gene matches. Germline CDR1 WSHSY, CDR2 SAAADI. Scientists amplified the TCR beta CDR3 regions from RNA transcripts. In the first round, RT-PCR was carried out with HTBI primers, and a multiplex PCR formed the second round. TCRdb reanalysed the multiplex PCR reads using MiXCR and keeps one entry per CDR3 protein. The sample contains around 1,000,000 distinct CDR3 sequences, about 38% of which appear only once.

The chain employs TRBV10-2 and TRBJ1-5; 8 bases are shared with TRBD1. The TCR sequence derives from an adult man with Graves' hyperthyroidism. Source material: peripheral blood or thyroid tissue (not recorded which). CDR3 amino acids: CASSQTGTGYSNQPQHF. CDR3 bases: TGCGCCAGCAGTCAAACCGGGACAGGATATAGCAATCAGCCCCAGCATTTT.